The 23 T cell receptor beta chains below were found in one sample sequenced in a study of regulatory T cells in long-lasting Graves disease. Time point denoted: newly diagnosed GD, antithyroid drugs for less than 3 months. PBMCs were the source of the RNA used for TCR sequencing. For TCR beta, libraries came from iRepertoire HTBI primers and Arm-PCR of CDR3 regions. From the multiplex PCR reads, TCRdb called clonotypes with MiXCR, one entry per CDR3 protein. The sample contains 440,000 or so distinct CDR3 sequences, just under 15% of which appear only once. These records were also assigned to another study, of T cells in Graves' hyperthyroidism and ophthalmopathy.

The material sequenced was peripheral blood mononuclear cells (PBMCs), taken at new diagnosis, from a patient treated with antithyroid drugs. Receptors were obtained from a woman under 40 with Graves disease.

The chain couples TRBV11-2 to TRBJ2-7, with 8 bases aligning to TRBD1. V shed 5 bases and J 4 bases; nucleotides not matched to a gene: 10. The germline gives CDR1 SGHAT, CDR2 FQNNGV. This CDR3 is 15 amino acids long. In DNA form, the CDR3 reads TGTGCCAGCAGCACGCAGGGGGCGCTGGGGTACGAGCAGTACTTC. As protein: CASSTQGALGYEQYF. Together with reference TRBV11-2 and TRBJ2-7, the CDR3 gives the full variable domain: EAGVAQSPRYKIIEKRQSVAFWCNPISGHATLYWYQQILGQGPKLLIQFQNNGVVDDSQLPKDRFSAERLKGVDSTLKIQPAKLEDSAVYLCASSTQGALGYEQYFGPGTRLTVT.

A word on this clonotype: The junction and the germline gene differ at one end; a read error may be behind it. The CDR3 sequence: CTSSPQDSRNQPQHF. The CDR3 nucleotides are TGTACCAGCTCACCACAGGATAGTCGCAATCAGCCCCAGCATTTT. V is TRBV18 and J is TRBJ1-5; a possible D gene is TRBD1 (5 bases). This CDR3 spans 15 amino acids. Germline values: CDR1 KGHSH, CDR2 LQKENI.

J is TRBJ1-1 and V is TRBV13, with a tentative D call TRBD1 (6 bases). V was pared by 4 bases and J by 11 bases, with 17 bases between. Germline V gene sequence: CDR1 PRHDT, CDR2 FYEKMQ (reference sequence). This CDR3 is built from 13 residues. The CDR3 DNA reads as TGTGCCAGCAGCTCCCTGGAGGGGGGGGCGGCTTTCTTT. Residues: CASSSLEGGAAFF.

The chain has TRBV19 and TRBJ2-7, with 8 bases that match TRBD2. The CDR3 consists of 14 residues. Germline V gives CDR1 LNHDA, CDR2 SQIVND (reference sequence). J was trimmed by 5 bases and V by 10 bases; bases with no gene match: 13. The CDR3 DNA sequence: TGTGCCACCCAGGAGGGGTCGGGGGGGAACGAGCAGTACTTC. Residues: CATQEGSGGNEQYF.

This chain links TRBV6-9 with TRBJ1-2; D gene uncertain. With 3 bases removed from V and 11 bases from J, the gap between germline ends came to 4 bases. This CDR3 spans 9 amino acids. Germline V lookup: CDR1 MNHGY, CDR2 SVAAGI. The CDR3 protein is CASSYPYTF. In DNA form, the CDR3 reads TGTGCCAGCAGTTACCCGTACACCTTC.

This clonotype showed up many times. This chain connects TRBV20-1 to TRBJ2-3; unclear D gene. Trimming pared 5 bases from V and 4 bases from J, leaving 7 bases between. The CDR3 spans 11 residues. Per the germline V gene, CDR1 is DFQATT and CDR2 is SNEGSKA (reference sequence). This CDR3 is CSAPNPDTQYF. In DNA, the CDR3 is TGCAGTGCTCCCAATCCAGATACGCAGTATTTT.

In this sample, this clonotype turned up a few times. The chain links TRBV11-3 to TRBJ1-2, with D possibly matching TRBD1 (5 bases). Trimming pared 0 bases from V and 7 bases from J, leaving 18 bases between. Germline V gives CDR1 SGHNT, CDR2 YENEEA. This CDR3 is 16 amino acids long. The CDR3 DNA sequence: TGTGCCAGCAGCTTAGAGATCCTGGGGGGTTCTTCTGGCTACACCTTC. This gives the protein CASSLEILGGSSGYTF.

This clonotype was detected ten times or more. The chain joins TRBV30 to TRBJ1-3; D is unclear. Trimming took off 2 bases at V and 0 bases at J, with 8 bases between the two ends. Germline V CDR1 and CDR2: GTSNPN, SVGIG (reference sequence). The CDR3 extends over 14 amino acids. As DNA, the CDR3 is TGTGCCTGGAGTTTGGGATTCTCTGGAAACACCATATATTTT. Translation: CAWSLGFSGNTIYF.

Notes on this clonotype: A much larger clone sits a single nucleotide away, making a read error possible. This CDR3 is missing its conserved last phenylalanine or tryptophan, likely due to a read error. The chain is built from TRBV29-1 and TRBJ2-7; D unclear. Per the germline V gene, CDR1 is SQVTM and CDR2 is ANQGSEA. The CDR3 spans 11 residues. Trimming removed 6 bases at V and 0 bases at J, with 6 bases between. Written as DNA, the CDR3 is TGCAGCGTCCGTGACTCCTACGAGCAGTACCTC. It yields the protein CSVRDSYEQYL.

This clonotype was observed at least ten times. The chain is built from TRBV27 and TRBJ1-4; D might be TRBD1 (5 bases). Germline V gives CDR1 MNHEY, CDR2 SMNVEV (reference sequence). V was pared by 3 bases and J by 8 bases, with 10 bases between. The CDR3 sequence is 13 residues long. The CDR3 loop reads CASSLRGFEKLFF. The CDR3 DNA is TGTGCCAGCAGTTTGCGGGGGTTCGAAAAACTGTTTTTT.

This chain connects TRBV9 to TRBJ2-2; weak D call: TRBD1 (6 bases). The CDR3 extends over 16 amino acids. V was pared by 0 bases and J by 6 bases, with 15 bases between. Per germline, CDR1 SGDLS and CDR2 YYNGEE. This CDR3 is CASSVEVQGRPGELFF. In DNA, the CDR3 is TGTGCCAGCAGCGTAGAGGTACAGGGCCGCCCCGGGGAGCTGTTTTTT.

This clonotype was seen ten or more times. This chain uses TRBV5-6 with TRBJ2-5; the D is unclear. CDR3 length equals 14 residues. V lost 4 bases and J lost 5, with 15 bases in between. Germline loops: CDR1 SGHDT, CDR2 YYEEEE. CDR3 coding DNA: TGTGCCAGCAGCATCGGTCCTATTGGGGAGACCCAGTACTTC. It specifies CASSIGPIGETQYF.

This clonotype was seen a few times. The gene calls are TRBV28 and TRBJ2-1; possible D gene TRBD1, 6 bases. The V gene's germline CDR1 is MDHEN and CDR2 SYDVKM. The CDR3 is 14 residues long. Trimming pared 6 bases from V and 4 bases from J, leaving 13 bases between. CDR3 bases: TGTGCCAGCAGACCCCTCGACAGGTACAATGAGCAGTTCTTC. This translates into CASRPLDRYNEQFF.

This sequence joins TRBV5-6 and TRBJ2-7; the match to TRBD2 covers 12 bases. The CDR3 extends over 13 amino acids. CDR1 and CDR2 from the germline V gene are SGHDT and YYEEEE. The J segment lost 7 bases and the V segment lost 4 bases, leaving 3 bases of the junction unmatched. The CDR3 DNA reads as TGTGCCAGCAGCGACGGACTAGCGGGAGAGCAGTACTTC. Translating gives CASSDGLAGEQYF.

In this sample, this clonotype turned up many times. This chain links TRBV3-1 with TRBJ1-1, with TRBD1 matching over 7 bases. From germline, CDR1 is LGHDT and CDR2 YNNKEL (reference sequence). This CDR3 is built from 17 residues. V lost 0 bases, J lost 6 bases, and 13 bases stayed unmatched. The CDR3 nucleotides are TGTGCCAGCAGCCAAGATAGGGGGCGGAAGAGGGGGGCTGAAGCTTTCTTT. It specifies CASSQDRGRKRGAEAFF. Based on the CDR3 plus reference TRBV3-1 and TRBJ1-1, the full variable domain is DTAVSQTPKYLVTQMGNDKSIKCEQNLGHDTMYWYKQDSKKFLKIMFSYNNKELIINETVPNRFSPKSPDKAHLNLHINSLELGDSAVYFCASSQDRGRKRGAEAFFGQGTRLTVV.

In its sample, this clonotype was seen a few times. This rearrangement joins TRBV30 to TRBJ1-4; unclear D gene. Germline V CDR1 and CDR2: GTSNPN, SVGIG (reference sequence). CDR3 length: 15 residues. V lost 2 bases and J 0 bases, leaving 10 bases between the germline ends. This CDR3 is CAWSWFTTTNEKLFF. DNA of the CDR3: TGTGCCTGGAGTTGGTTCACCACAACTAATGAAAAACTGTTTTTT.

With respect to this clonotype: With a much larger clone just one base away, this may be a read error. This chain's CDR3 is CSARTGGSYEQFF. The CDR3 nucleotides read TGCAGTGCTAGAACAGGGGGGAGCTACGAGCAGTTCTTC. This rearrangement joins TRBV20-1 to TRBJ2-1; 8 bases map to TRBD1. The CDR3 runs to 13 residues. The V segment lost 2 bases and the J segment 10 bases; nucleotides outside the gene matches: 7. The germline V gene encodes CDR1 DFQATT and CDR2 SNEGSKA (reference sequence).

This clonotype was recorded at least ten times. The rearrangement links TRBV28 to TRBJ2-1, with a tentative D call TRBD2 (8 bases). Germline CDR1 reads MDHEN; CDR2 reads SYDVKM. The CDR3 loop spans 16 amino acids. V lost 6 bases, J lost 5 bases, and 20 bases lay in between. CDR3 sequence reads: CASRPLAGQGDNEQFF. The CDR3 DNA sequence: TGTGCCAGCAGGCCGCTAGCGGGCCAGGGGGACAATGAGCAGTTCTTC.

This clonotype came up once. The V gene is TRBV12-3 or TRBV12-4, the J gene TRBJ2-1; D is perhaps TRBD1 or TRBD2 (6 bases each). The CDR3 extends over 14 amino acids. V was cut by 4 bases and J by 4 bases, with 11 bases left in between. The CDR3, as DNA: TGTGCCAGCAGTTGGGGGGCGGGATACAATGAGCAGTTCTTC. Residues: CASSWGAGYNEQFF.

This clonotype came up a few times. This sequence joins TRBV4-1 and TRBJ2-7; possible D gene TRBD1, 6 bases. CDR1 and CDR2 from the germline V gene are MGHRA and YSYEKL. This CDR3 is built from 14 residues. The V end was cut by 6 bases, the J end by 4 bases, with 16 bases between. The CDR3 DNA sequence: TGCGCCAGCAGTATCTTGTCAGGGGATTACGAGCAGTACTTC. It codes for CASSILSGDYEQYF.

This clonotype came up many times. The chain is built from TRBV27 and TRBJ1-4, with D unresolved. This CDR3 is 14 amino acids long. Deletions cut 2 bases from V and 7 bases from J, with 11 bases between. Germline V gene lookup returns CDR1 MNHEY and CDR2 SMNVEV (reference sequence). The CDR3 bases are TGTGCCAGCAGTTTAGTAGGTTTGGGTGAAAAACTGTTTTTT. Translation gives CASSLVGLGEKLFF. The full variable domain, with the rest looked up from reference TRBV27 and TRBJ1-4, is EAQVTQNPRYLITVTGKKLTVTCSQNMNHEYMSWYRQDPGLGLRQIYYSMNVEVTDKGDVPEGYKVSRKEKRNFPLILESPSPNQTSLYFCASSLVGLGEKLFFGSGTQLSVL.

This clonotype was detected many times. CDR3 bases: TGTGCCACCAGGACAGAATACGAGCAGTACTTC. This codes for CATRTEYEQYF. The V and J genes are TRBV28 and TRBJ2-7; D is perhaps TRBD1 (6 bases). The CDR3 loop spans 11 amino acids. Per the germline V gene, CDR1 is MDHEN and CDR2 is SYDVKM. The V and J ends lost 10 bases and 4 bases respectively, with 11 bases between them.

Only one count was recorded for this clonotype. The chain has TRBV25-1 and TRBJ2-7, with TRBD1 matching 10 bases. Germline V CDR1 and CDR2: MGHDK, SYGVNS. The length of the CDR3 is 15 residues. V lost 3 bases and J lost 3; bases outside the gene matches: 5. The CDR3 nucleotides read TGTGCCAGCAGTGAGCCCGGGACAGGGGTCTACGAGCAGTACTTC. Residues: CASSEPGTGVYEQYF.